This record looks at one TCR beta chain sequence and its context. This CDR3 has 11 residues. Germline loops: CDR1 SEHNR, CDR2 FQNEAQ (reference sequence). Trimming stripped 4 bases from V and 5 bases from J, with 5 bases between. This specimen comes from a study of blood T cell repertoires in COVID-19. Study-wide context: Acute-phase and convalescent COVID-19 samples originated in the United States, Italy and Spain. In each case, the material was cDNA or gDNA derived from T cells, B-cell-depleted T cells, or PBMCs.

Original handling: Researchers report that nucleated cell counts were estimated from reference gene primer amplification. Sequenced by immunoSEQ multiplex PCR; TCRdb stores in-frame clones only, minus some. The DNA was the basis for D and trimming; V, J and clone size are from that table. The sample holds roughly 190,000 clones, 70% to 90% seen once. This TCR was sampled from a woman aged 80 or over in a cohort sampled during active or convalescent COVID-19. The sequencing input was peripheral blood. The genes are TRBV7-9 and TRBJ1-2, with D uncertain. The CDR3 DNA reads as TGTGCCAGCAGCTCCCAATATGGCTACACCTTC. Translated: CASSSQYGYTF.